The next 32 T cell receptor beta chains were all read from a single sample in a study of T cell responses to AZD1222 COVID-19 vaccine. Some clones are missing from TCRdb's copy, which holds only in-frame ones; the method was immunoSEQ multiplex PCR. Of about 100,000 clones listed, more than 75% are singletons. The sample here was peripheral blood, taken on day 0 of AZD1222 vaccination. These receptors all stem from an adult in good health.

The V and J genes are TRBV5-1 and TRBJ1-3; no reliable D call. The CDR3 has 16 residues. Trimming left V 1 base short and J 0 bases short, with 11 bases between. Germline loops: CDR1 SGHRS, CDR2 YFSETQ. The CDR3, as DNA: TGCGCCAGCAGCTTGTTTAGTGGGGACTCTGGAAACACCATATATTTT. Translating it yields CASSLFSGDSGNTIYF.

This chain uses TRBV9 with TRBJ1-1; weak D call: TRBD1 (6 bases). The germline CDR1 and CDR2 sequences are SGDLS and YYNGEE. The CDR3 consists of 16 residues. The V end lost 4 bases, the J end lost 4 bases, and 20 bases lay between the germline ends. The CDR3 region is CASSSPGLGGATEAFF. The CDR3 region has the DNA TGTGCCAGCAGCTCCCCGGGACTAGGGGGGGCCACTGAAGCTTTCTTT.

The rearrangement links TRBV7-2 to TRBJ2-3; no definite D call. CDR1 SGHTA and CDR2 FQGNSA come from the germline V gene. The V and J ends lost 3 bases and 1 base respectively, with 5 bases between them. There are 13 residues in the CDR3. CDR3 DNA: TGTGCCAGCAGCTTCTCAGGCACAGATACGCAGTATTTT. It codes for CASSFSGTDTQYF. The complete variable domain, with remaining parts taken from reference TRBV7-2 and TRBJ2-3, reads GAGVSQSPSNKVTEKGKDVELRCDPISGHTALYWYRQSLGQGLEFLIYFQGNSAPDKSGLPSDRFSAERTGGSVSTLTIQRTQQEDSAVYLCASSFSGTDTQYFGPGTRLTVL.

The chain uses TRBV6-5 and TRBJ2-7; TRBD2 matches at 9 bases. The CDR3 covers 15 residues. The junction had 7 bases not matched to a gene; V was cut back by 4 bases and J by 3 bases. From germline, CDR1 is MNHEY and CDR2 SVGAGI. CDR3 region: CASSSSGLASYEQYF. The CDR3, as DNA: TGTGCCAGCAGTTCTTCCGGACTAGCGAGCTACGAGCAGTACTTC.

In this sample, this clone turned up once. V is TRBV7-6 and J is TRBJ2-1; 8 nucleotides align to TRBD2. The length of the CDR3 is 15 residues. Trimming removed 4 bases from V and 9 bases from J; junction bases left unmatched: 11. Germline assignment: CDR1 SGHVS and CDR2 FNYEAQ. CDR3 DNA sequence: TGTGCCAGCAGCTCACCGGGACTAGGAGTGTTTGAGCAGTTCTTC. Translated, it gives CASSSPGLGVFEQFF.

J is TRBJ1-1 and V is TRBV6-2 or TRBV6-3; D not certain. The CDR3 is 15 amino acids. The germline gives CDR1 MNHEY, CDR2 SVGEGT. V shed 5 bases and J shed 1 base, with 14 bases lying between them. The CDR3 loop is CASSPGWSGNTEAFF. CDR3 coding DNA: TGTGCCAGCAGTCCGGGGTGGTCGGGGAACACTGAAGCTTTCTTT.

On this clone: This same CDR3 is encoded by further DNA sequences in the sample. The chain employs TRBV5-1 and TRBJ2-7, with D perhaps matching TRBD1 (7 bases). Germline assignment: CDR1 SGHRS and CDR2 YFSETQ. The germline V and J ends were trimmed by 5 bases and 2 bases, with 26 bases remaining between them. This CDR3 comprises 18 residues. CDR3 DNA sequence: TGCGCCAGCAGGACCGGACCTCAACAGGGGTCGGGGGCCTACGAGCAGTACTTC. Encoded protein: CASRTGPQQGSGAYEQYF.

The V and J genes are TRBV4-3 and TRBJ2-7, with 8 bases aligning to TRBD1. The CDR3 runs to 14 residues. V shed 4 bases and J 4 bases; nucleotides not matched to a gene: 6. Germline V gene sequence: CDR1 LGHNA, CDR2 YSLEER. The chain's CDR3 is CASSLRDRRYEQYF. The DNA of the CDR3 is TGCGCCAGCAGCCTCCGGGACAGGCGATACGAGCAGTACTTC.

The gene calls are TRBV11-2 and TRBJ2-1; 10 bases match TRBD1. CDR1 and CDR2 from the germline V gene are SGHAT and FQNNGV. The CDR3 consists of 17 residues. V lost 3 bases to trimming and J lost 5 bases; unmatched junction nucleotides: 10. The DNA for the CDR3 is TGTGCCAGCAGCTTGTTCCGACAGGGGGCCGGGAACAATGAGCAGTTCTTC. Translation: CASSLFRQGAGNNEQFF. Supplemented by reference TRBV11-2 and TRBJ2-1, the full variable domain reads EAGVAQSPRYKIIEKRQSVAFWCNPISGHATLYWYQQILGQGPKLLIQFQNNGVVDDSQLPKDRFSAERLKGVDSTLKIQPAKLEDSAVYLCASSLFRQGAGNNEQFFGPGTRLTVL.

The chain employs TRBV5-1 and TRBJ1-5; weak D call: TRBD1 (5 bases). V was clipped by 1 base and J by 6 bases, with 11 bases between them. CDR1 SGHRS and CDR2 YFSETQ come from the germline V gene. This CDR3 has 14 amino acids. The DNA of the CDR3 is TGCGCCAGCAGCTTGTGGGGGGACTCTCAGCCCCAGCATTTT. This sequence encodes CASSLWGDSQPQHF.

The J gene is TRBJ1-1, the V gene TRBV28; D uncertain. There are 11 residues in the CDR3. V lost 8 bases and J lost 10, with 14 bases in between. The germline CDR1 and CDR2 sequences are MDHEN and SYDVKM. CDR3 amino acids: CASGARIVAFF. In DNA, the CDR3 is TGTGCCAGCGGTGCGAGGATCGTAGCTTTCTTT.

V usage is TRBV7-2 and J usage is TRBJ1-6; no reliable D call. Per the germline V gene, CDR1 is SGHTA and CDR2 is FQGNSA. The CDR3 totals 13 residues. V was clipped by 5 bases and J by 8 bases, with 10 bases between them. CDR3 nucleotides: TGTGCCAGCAGCGATACAAGTGATTCACCCCTCCACTTT. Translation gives CASSDTSDSPLHF.

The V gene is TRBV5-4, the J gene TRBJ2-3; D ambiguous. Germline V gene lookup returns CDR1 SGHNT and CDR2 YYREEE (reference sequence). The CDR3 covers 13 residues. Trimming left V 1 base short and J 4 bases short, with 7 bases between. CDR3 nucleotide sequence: TGTGCCAGCAGCTTGTCCGGGCCAGATACGCAGTATTTT. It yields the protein CASSLSGPDTQYF.

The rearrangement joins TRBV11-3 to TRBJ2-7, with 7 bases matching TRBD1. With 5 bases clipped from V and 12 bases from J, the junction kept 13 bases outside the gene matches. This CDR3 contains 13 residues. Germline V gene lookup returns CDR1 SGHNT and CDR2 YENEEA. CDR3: CASSTLTGTAPYF. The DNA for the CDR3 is TGTGCCAGCAGCACCTTAACCGGGACAGCGCCGTACTTC.

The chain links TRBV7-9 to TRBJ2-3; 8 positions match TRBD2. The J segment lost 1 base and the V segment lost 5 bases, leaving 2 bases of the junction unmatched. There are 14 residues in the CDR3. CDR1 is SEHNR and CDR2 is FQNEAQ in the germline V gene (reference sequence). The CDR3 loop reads CASSALAGTDTQYF. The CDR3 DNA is TGTGCCAGCAGCGCACTAGCGGGCACAGATACGCAGTATTTT.

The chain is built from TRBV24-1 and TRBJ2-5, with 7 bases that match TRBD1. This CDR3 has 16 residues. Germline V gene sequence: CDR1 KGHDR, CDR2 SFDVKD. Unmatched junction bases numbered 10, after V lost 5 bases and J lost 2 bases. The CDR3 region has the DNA TGTGCCACCAGTGCTTCGGGACAGACCGTACAAGAGACCCAGTACTTC. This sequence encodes CATSASGQTVQETQYF.

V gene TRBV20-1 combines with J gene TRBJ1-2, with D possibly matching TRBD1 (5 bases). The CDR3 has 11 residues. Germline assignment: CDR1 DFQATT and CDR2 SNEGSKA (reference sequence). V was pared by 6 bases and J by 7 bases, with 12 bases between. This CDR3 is CSADRGTGYTF. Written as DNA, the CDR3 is TGCAGTGCAGATCGGGGCACTGGCTACACCTTC.

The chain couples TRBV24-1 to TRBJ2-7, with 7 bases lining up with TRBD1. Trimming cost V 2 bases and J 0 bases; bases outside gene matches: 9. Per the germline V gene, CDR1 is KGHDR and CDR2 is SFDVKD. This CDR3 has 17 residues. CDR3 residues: CATSDSRQGYSSYEQYF. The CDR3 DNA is TGTGCCACCAGTGATTCTCGACAGGGATATAGCTCCTACGAGCAGTACTTC.

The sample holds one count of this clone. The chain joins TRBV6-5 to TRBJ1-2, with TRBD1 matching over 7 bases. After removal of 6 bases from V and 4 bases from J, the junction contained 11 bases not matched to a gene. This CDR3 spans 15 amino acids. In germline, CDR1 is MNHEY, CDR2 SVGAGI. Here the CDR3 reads CASSFDREGLYGYTF. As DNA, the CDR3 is TGTGCCAGCAGCTTCGACAGGGAGGGGCTCTATGGCTACACCTTC.

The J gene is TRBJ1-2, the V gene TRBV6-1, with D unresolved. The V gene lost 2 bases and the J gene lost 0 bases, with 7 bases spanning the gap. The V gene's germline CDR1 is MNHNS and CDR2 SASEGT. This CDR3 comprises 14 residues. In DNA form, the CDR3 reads TGTGCCAGCAGTGAAACCCACACTAACTATGGCTACACCTTC. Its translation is CASSETHTNYGYTF.

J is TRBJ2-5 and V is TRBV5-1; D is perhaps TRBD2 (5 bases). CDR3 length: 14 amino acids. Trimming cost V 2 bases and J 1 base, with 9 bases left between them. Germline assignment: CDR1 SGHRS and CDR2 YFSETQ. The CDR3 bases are TGCGCCAGCAGCTTCGGGAATCTCCAAGAGACCCAGTACTTC. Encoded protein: CASSFGNLQETQYF.

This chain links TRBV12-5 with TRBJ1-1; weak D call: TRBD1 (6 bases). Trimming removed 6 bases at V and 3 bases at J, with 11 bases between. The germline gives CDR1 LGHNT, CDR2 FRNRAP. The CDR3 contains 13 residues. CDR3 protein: CASGQGWHTEAFF. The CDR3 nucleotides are TGTGCTAGTGGACAGGGATGGCACACTGAAGCTTTCTTT.

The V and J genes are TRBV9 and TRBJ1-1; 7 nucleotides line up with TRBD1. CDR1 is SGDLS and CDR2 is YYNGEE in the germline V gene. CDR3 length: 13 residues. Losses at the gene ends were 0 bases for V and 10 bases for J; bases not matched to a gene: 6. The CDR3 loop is CASSVVYKGAAFF. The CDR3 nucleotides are TGTGCCAGCAGCGTAGTATATAAGGGGGCAGCTTTCTTT.

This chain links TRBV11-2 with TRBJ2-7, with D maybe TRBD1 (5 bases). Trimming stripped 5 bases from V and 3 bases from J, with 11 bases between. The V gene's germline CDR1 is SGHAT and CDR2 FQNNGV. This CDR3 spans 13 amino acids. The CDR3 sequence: CASSVQGLYEQYF. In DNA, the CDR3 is TGTGCCAGCAGCGTCCAGGGTCTCTACGAGCAGTACTTC.

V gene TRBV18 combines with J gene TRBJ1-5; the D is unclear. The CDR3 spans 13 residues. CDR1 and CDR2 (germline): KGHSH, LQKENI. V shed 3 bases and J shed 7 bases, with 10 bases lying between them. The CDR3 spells CASSPSRSQPQHF. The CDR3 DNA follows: TGTGCCAGCTCACCGTCCCGGTCCCAGCCCCAGCATTTT.

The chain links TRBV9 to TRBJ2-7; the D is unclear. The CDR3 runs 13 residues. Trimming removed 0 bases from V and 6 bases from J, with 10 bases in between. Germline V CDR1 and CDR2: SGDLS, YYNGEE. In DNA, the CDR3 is TGTGCCAGCAGCGTAGGGCAGAGGACCGAGCAGTACTTC. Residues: CASSVGQRTEQYF.

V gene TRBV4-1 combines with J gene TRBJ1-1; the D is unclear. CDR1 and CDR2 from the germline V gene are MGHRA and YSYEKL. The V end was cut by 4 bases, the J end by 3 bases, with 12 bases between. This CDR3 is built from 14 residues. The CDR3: CASSRTLYYTEAFF. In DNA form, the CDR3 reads TGCGCCAGCAGCCGGACGCTCTATTACACTGAAGCTTTCTTT.

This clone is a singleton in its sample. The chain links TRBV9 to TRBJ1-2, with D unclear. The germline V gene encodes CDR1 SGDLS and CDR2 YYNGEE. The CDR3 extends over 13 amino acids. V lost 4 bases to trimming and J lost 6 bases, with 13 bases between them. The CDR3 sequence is CASSPGLRDGYTF. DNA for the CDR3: TGTGCCAGCAGCCCCGGCTTGAGGGATGGCTACACCTTC.

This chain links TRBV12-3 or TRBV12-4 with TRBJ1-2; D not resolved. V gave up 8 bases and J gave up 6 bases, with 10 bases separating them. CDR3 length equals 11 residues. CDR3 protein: CASGRANGYTF. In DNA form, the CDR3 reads TGTGCCAGCGGCCGGGCCAATGGCTACACCTTC.

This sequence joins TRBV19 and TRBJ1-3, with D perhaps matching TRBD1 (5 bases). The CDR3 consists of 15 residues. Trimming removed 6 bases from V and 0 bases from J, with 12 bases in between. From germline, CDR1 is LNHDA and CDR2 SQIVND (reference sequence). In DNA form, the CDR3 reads TGTGCCAGTAGCTTGACAGAAGTCTCTGGAAACACCATATATTTT. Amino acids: CASSLTEVSGNTIYF.

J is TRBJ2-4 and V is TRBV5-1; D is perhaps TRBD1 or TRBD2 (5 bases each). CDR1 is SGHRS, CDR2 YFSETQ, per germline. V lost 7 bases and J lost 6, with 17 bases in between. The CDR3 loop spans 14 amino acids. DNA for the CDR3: TGCGCCAGCGCGCGATTGGGGGACGGAAACATTCAGTACTTC. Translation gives CASARLGDGNIQYF.

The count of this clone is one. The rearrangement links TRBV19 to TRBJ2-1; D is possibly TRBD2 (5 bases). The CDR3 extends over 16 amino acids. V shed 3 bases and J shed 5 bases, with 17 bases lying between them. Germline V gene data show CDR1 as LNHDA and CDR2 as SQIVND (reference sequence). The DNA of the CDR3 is TGTGCCAGTAGTATGAACCCCCTTGGACTTCACAATGAGCAGTTCTTC. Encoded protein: CASSMNPLGLHNEQFF.